These T cell receptor beta chains were read from a single sample in a study of OX40 agonist ivuxolimab in advanced cancers. The repertoire was sequenced with immunoSEQ multiplex PCR; TCRdb's copy has only in-frame clones and lacks some. The table shows some 70,000 clones, with more than 75% occurring only once. This sample comprised CD4+ or CD8+ T cells sorted from blood, obtained in a trial of the OX40 agonist ivuxolimab. These receptors were taken from an adult with an advanced solid tumor such as melanoma, head and neck, liver or kidney cancer. Both conserved end residues are part of each CDR3. Fields, in order: J gene, D gene, V gene, clone size, CDR3 DNA, CDR3 protein. D genes are given only for firm matches. Clone size is not always given. Where it is, it says once, few, many or a class for expanded clones.

j_gene: TRBJ2-7; d_gene: .; v_gene: TRBV5-1; abundance: once; CDR3nt: TGCGCCAGCAGCTTAGGGTCGGACACGCAGCAGTACTTC; CDR3aa: CASSLGSDTQQYF
j_gene: TRBJ1-1; d_gene: .; v_gene: TRBV5-4; abundance: .; CDR3nt: TGTGCCAGCAGCCAGGGGATCGGATTCGAGACTGAAGCTTTCTTT; CDR3aa: CASSQGIGFETEAFF
j_gene: TRBJ2-7; d_gene: .; v_gene: TRBV11-2; abundance: few; CDR3nt: TGTGCCAGCAGCTCGGGGCCCTGGAAGGAGCAGTACTTC; CDR3aa: CASSSGPWKEQYF
j_gene: TRBJ2-1; d_gene: .; v_gene: TRBV5-4; abundance: .; CDR3nt: TGTGCCAGCAGCTTGGGTGCACAGGCGAACTACAATGAGCAGTTCTTC; CDR3aa: CASSLGAQANYNEQFF
j_gene: TRBJ1-3; d_gene: .; v_gene: TRBV19; abundance: .; CDR3nt: TGTGCCAGTAGTCCTGGAAACACCATATATTTT; CDR3aa: CASSPGNTIYF
j_gene: TRBJ2-2; d_gene: .; v_gene: TRBV28; abundance: .; CDR3nt: TGTGCCAGCACGGCGAACACCGGGGAGCTGTTTTTT; CDR3aa: CASTANTGELFF
j_gene: TRBJ2-2; d_gene: .; v_gene: TRBV5-1; abundance: .; CDR3nt: TGCGCCAGCAGCGAAGGAAGAACAGCGAACACCGGGGAGCTGTTTTTT; CDR3aa: CASSEGRTANTGELFF
j_gene: TRBJ2-1; d_gene: TRBD2; v_gene: TRBV6-6; abundance: .; CDR3nt: TGTGCCACCCAAGCGGGAGGCGCAACGGATGAGCAGTTCTTC; CDR3aa: CATQAGGATDEQFF
j_gene: TRBJ2-1; d_gene: .; v_gene: TRBV7-3; abundance: .; CDR3nt: TGTGCCAGCAGCCCCACAGGTGGGGACTTTGCCAATGAGCAGTTCTTC; CDR3aa: CASSPTGGDFANEQFF
j_gene: TRBJ1-1; d_gene: .; v_gene: TRBV9; abundance: .; CDR3nt: TGTGCCAGCAGCCGGGGTGGAGGACTTGAAGCTTTCTTT; CDR3aa: CASSRGGGLEAFF
j_gene: TRBJ1-1; d_gene: .; v_gene: TRBV18; abundance: .; CDR3nt: TGTGCCAGCTCACCACAGAGGGCCGCGATCGTCGAAAACACTGAAGCTTTCTTT; CDR3aa: CASSPQRAAIVENTEAFF
j_gene: TRBJ2-5; d_gene: TRBD1; v_gene: TRBV2; abundance: .; CDR3nt: TGTGCCAGCAGTGAAACGGCAGGGGGAAGAGAGACCCAGTACTTC; CDR3aa: CASSETAGGRETQYF
j_gene: TRBJ1-6; d_gene: .; v_gene: TRBV12-5; abundance: .; CDR3nt: TGTGCTAGTGGTTTGGTACGGGCAGTAGAGAATTCACCCCTCCACTTT; CDR3aa: CASGLVRAVENSPLHF
j_gene: TRBJ2-2; d_gene: .; v_gene: TRBV9; abundance: .; CDR3nt: TGTGCCAGCAGCGTAGAAGGGGTTAACACCGGGGAGCTGTTTTTT; CDR3aa: CASSVEGVNTGELFF
j_gene: TRBJ2-7; d_gene: TRBD2; v_gene: TRBV5-6; abundance: .; CDR3nt: TGTGCCAGCAGTATCCCTGGACTAGATCAGGCGTACTTC; CDR3aa: CASSIPGLDQAYF
j_gene: TRBJ1-1; d_gene: .; v_gene: TRBV6-1; abundance: .; CDR3nt: TGTGCCAGCAGTGAATTCTTCGGGGGGAACACTGAAGCTTTCTTT; CDR3aa: CASSEFFGGNTEAFF
j_gene: TRBJ2-7; d_gene: TRBD1; v_gene: TRBV25-1; abundance: .; CDR3nt: TGTGCCAGCAGTGAGTTTGGAGGACAGGGGAGCTACGAGCAGTACTTC; CDR3aa: CASSEFGGQGSYEQYF
j_gene: TRBJ1-1; d_gene: .; v_gene: TRBV27; abundance: .; CDR3nt: TGTGCCAGCAGTAAAAACACGGGCCTCAACACTGAAGCTTTCTTT; CDR3aa: CASSKNTGLNTEAFF
j_gene: TRBJ2-1; d_gene: .; v_gene: TRBV29-1; abundance: .; CDR3nt: TGCAGCGTTGAAGTATACCGGTACAATGAGCAGTTCTTC; CDR3aa: CSVEVYRYNEQFF
j_gene: TRBJ2-5; d_gene: .; v_gene: TRBV6-1; abundance: .; CDR3nt: TGTGCCAGCAGTGAAGCGTTGGGGGCACCGGAGACCCAGTACTTC; CDR3aa: CASSEALGAPETQYF
j_gene: TRBJ1-2; d_gene: TRBD1; v_gene: TRBV7-9; abundance: .; CDR3nt: TGTGCCAGCAGCTTAGAAGAGACAGGGACCTATGGCTACACCTTC; CDR3aa: CASSLEETGTYGYTF
j_gene: TRBJ2-5; d_gene: .; v_gene: TRBV30; abundance: .; CDR3nt: TGTGCCTGGAGTGTAGGCTTAGTCGAGACCCAGTACTTC; CDR3aa: CAWSVGLVETQYF
j_gene: TRBJ1-1; d_gene: .; v_gene: TRBV6-1; abundance: .; CDR3nt: TGTGCCAGCAAGACGGTAGAAGCTTTCTTT; CDR3aa: CASKTVEAFF
j_gene: TRBJ2-7; d_gene: TRBD1; v_gene: TRBV5-5; abundance: .; CDR3nt: TGTGCCAGCAGCTCACCGGGACAGGAGGCCTACGAGCAGTACTTC; CDR3aa: CASSSPGQEAYEQYF
j_gene: TRBJ2-5; d_gene: .; v_gene: TRBV27; abundance: .; CDR3nt: TGTGCCAGCAGTTTGAGACTAGGAGGCCAAGAGACCCAGTACTTC; CDR3aa: CASSLRLGGQETQYF
j_gene: TRBJ1-1; d_gene: .; v_gene: TRBV5-4; abundance: .; CDR3nt: TGTGCCAGCAGCTTGTACGGGTTCCCTGAAGCTTTCTTT; CDR3aa: CASSLYGFPEAFF
j_gene: TRBJ2-1; d_gene: TRBD2; v_gene: TRBV28; abundance: .; CDR3nt: TGTGCCAGCAGTCCCGGACTAGCGGGAGTTTATGAGCAGTTCTTC; CDR3aa: CASSPGLAGVYEQFF
j_gene: TRBJ1-5; d_gene: TRBD1; v_gene: TRBV18; abundance: .; CDR3nt: TGTGCCAGCTCACCAAATCAGGGGGGTCAGCCCCAGCATTTT; CDR3aa: CASSPNQGGQPQHF
j_gene: TRBJ1-1; d_gene: .; v_gene: TRBV5-6; abundance: .; CDR3nt: TGTGCCAGCAGCTTGGACACGGCGGGAACTGAAGCTTTCTTT; CDR3aa: CASSLDTAGTEAFF
j_gene: TRBJ2-6; d_gene: TRBD2; v_gene: TRBV5-1; abundance: few; CDR3nt: TGCGCCAGCAGCTGGGGAGCGGCGGCTAGCGGGGCTGGGGCCAACGTCCTGACTTTC; CDR3aa: CASSWGAAASGAGANVLTF
j_gene: TRBJ2-5; d_gene: TRBD2; v_gene: TRBV11-2; abundance: .; CDR3nt: TGTGCCAGCAGCACCGGGCGGGGGTCGGAGACCCAGTACTTC; CDR3aa: CASSTGRGSETQYF
j_gene: TRBJ2-3; d_gene: .; v_gene: TRBV6-5; abundance: once; CDR3nt: TGTGCCAGCAGGGGTGTGTGGGATACGCAGTATTTT; CDR3aa: CASRGVWDTQYF
j_gene: TRBJ1-1; d_gene: .; v_gene: TRBV27; abundance: .; CDR3nt: TGTGCCAGCAGTTTATCGTGGAACACTGAAGCTTTCTTT; CDR3aa: CASSLSWNTEAFF
j_gene: TRBJ2-7; d_gene: TRBD1; v_gene: TRBV5-1; abundance: .; CDR3nt: TGCGCCAGCAGCTTACGGACAGGGGCCTACGAGCAGTACTTC; CDR3aa: CASSLRTGAYEQYF
j_gene: TRBJ2-2; d_gene: TRBD1; v_gene: TRBV5-4; abundance: .; CDR3nt: TGTGCCAGCAGCTCGGCCTGGACAGGGGACACCGGGGAGCTGTTTTTT; CDR3aa: CASSSAWTGDTGELFF
j_gene: TRBJ2-3; d_gene: TRBD1; v_gene: TRBV7-9; abundance: .; CDR3nt: TGTGCCAGCAGTTTAATCTCGGGACAGGGGATGGAGGATACGCAGTATTTT; CDR3aa: CASSLISGQGMEDTQYF
j_gene: TRBJ2-2; d_gene: .; v_gene: TRBV6-5; abundance: .; CDR3nt: TGTGCCAGCAAGGCCACCATAGGCACCGGGGAGCTGTTTTTT; CDR3aa: CASKATIGTGELFF
j_gene: TRBJ2-1; d_gene: TRBD1; v_gene: TRBV5-1; abundance: .; CDR3nt: TGCGCCAGCAGTTCAGCGGGACAGGGTACCTACAATGAGCAGTTCTTC; CDR3aa: CASSSAGQGTYNEQFF
j_gene: TRBJ1-1; d_gene: .; v_gene: TRBV6-5; abundance: once; CDR3nt: TGTGCCAGCGGACCGGGGGGTAGTAACACTGAAGCTTTCTTT; CDR3aa: CASGPGGSNTEAFF
j_gene: TRBJ2-7; d_gene: TRBD1; v_gene: TRBV7-2; abundance: .; CDR3nt: TGTGCCAGCAGCCGGGACAGATCCGTCGCCTACGAGCAGTACTTC; CDR3aa: CASSRDRSVAYEQYF
j_gene: TRBJ1-6; d_gene: .; v_gene: TRBV4-1; abundance: .; CDR3nt: TGCGCCAGCAGCCAGGGACCGGGGCAGAATTCACCCCTCCACTTT; CDR3aa: CASSQGPGQNSPLHF
j_gene: TRBJ2-1; d_gene: TRBD2; v_gene: TRBV7-3; abundance: .; CDR3nt: TGTGCCAGCAGCGTCAGGACTAGCGGGGTTTACAATGAGCAGTTCTTC; CDR3aa: CASSVRTSGVYNEQFF
j_gene: TRBJ1-1; d_gene: TRBD1; v_gene: TRBV12-5; abundance: .; CDR3nt: TGTGCTAGTGGCCATACGGAGCCGGGACAGACAAACACTGAAGCTTTCTTT; CDR3aa: CASGHTEPGQTNTEAFF
j_gene: TRBJ1-2; d_gene: .; v_gene: TRBV5-5; abundance: once; CDR3nt: TGTGCCAGCAGCCCTGGGGGGGCGCCGGGCTACACCTTC; CDR3aa: CASSPGGAPGYTF
j_gene: TRBJ2-1; d_gene: TRBD2; v_gene: TRBV6-6; abundance: .; CDR3nt: TGTGCCAGCAGTTCCGCTAGCGGGAGCTCCTACAATGAGCAGTTCTTC; CDR3aa: CASSSASGSSYNEQFF
j_gene: TRBJ1-3; d_gene: TRBD1; v_gene: TRBV5-6; abundance: .; CDR3nt: TGTGCCAGCAGCTTGGGCCCGACAGGGGCCTCTGGAAACACCATATATTTT; CDR3aa: CASSLGPTGASGNTIYF